Detailed here is one TCR beta chain. Method: immunoSEQ multiplex PCR; TCRdb's copy keeps in-frame clones and lacks some. The sample has under 400,000 clones; 75% to 90% are singletons. The sample originates from a study of blood T cell repertoires in COVID-19. Trimming cost V 5 bases and J 8 bases; bases outside gene matches: 6. Germline assignment: CDR1 LGHDT and CDR2 YNNKEL (reference sequence). The CDR3 sequence is 16 residues long. The sequencing sample was made of peripheral blood. This chain uses TRBV3-1 (or the pseudogene TRBV3-2) with TRBJ2-1; 16 nucleotides match TRBD2. The source of this sequence is a woman aged 25 to 39 with COVID-19, enrolled during active disease. The CDR3 spells CASSSPGTSGRDEQFF. For the CDR3, the DNA is TGTGCCAGCAGCTCTCCGGGGACTAGCGGGAGGGATGAGCAGTTCTTC.